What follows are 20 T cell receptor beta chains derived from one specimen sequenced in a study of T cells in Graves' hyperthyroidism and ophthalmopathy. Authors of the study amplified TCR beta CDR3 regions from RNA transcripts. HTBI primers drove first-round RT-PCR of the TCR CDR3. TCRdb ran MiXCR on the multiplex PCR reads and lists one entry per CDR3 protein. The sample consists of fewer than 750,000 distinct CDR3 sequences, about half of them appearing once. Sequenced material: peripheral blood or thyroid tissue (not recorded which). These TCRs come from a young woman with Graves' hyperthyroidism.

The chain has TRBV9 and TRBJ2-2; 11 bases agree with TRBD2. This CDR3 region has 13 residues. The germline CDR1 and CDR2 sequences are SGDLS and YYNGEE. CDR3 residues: CPLSGRGTGELFF. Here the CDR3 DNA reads TGTCCCCTTAGCGGGAGGGGCACCGGGGAGCTGTTTTTT.

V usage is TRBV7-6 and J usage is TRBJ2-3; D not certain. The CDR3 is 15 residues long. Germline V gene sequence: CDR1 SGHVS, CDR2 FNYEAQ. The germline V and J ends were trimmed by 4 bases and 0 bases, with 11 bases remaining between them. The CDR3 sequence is CASSWLVASTDTQYF. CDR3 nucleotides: TGTGCCAGCAGCTGGCTAGTTGCGAGCACAGATACGCAGTATTTT. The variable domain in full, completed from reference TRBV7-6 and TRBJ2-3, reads GAGVSQSPRYKVTKRGQDVALRCDPISGHVSLYWYRQALGQGPEFLTYFNYEAQQDKSGLPNDRFSAERPEGSISTLTIQRTEQRDSAMYRCASSWLVASTDTQYFGPGTRLTVL.

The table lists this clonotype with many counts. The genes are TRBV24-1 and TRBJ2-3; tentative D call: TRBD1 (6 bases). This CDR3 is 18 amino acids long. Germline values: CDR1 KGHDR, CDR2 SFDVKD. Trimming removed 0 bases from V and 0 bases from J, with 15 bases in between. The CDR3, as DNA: TGTGCCACCAGTGATTTGCAGGGGACATCAGAAAGCACAGATACGCAGTATTTT. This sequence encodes CATSDLQGTSESTDTQYF.

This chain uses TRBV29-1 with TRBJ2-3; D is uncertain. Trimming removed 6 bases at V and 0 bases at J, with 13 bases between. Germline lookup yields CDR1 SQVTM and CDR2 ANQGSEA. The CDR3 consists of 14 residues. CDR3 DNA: TGCAGCGTCACACACGGAGCTAGCACAGATACGCAGTATTTT. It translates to CSVTHGASTDTQYF.

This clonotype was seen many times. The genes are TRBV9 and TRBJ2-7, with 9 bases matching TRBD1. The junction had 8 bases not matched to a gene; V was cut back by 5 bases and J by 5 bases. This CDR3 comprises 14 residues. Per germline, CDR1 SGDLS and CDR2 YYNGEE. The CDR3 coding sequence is TGTGCCAGCAGTTTCGGGACAGGGAGTGACGAGCAGTACTTC. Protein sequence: CASSFGTGSDEQYF. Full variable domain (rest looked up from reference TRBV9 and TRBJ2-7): DSGVTQTPKHLITATGQRVTLRCSPRSGDLSVYWYQQSLDQGLQFLIQYYNGEERAKGNILERFSAQQFPDLHSELNLSSLELGDSALYFCASSFGTGSDEQYFGPGTRLTVT.

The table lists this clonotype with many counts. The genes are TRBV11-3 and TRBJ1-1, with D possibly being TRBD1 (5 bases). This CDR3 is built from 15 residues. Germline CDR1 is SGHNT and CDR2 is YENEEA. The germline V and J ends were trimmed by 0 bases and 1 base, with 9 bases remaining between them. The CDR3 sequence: CASSLEPGPNTEAFF. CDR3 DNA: TGTGCCAGCAGCTTAGAGCCGGGGCCGAACACTGAAGCTTTCTTT.

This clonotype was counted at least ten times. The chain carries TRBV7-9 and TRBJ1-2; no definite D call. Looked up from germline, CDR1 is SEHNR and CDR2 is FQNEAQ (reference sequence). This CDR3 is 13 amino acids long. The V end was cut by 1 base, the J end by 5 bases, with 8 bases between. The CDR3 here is CASSLGGWYGYTF. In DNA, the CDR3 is TGTGCCAGCAGCTTAGGGGGATGGTATGGCTACACCTTC.

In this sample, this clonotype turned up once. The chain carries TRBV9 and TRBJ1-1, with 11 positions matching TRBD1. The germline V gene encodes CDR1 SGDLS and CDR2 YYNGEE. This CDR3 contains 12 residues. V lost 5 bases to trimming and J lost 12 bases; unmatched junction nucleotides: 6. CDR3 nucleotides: TGTGCCAGCAGTAAGGGACAGGGGGTAACTTTCTTT. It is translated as CASSKGQGVTFF.

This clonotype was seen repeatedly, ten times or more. CDR3 loop: CASSSRLAGIQETQYF. CDR3 DNA: TGTGCCAGCAGTTCCCGACTAGCGGGTATCCAAGAGACCCAGTACTTC. This sequence joins TRBV28 and TRBJ2-5, with 10 nucleotides matching TRBD2. The trim removed 4 bases at V and 1 base at J, leaving 6 bases unmatched. Germline V lookup: CDR1 MDHEN, CDR2 SYDVKM. The CDR3 totals 16 residues. The variable domain in full, completed from reference TRBV28 and TRBJ2-5, reads DVKVTQSSRYLVKRTGEKVFLECVQDMDHENMFWYRQDPGLGLRLIYFSYDVKMKEKGDIPEGYSVSREKKERFSLILESASTNQTSMYLCASSSRLAGIQETQYFGPGTRLLVL.

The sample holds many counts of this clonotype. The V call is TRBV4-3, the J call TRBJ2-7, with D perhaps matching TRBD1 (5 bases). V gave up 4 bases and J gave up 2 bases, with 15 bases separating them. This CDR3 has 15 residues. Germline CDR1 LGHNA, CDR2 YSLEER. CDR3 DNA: TGCGCCAGCAGCCGACTCAGGGCAACCCCCTACGAGCAGTACTTC. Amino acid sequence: CASSRLRATPYEQYF.

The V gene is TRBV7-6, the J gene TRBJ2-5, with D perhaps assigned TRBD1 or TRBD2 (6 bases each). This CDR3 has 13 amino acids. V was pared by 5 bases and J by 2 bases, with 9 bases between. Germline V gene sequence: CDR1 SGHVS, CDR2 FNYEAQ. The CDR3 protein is CASSRGEQETQYF. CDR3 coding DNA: TGTGCCAGCAGCAGGGGGGAACAAGAGACCCAGTACTTC.

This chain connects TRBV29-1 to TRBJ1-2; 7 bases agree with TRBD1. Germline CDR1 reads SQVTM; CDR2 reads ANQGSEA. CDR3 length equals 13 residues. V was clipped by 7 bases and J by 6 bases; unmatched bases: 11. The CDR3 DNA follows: TGCAGCGCGTTCAGGGGGTTCGGGGATGGCTACACCTTC. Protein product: CSAFRGFGDGYTF.

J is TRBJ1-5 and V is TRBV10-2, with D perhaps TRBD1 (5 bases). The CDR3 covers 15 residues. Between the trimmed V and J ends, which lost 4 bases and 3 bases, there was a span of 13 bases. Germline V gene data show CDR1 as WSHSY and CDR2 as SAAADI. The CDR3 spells CASSGDRGLNQPQHF. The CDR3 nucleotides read TGCGCCAGCAGTGGGGATAGGGGACTCAATCAGCCCCAGCATTTT.

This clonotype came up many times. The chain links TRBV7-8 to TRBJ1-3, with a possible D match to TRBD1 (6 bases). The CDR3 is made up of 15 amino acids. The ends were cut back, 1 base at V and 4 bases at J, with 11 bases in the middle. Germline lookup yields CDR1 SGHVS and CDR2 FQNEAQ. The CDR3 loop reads CASSLGWQGGNTIYF. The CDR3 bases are TGTGCCAGCAGCTTAGGATGGCAGGGGGGAAACACCATATATTTT.

The CDR3 sequence: CASSSVPYQYYGYTF. CDR3 bases: TGCGCCAGCAGCTCTGTACCATACCAATACTATGGCTACACCTTC. The chain recombines TRBV5-1 with TRBJ1-2, with D hard to call. The germline V gene has CDR1 SGHRS and CDR2 YFSETQ. The CDR3 is 15 residues long. The V end was cut by 3 bases, the J end by 3 bases, with 15 bases between.

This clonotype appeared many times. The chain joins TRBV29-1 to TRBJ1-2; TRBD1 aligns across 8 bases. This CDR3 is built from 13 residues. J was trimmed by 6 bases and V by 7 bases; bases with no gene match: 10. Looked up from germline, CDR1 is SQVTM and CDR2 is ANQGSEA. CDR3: CSASQGQANGYTF. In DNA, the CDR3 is TGCAGCGCTTCACAGGGACAGGCTAATGGCTACACCTTC.

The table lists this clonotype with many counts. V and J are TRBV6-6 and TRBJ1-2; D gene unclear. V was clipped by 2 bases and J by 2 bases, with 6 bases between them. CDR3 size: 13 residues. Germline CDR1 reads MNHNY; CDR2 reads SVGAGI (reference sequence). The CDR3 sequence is CASSYGQNYGYTF. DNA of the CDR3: TGTGCCAGCAGTTACGGGCAGAACTATGGCTACACCTTC.

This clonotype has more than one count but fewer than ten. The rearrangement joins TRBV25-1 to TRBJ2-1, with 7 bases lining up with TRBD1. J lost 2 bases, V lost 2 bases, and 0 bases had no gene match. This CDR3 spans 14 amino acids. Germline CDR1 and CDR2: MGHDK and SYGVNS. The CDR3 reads CASSEQGAYNEQFF. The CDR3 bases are TGTGCCAGCAGTGAACAGGGGGCCTACAATGAGCAGTTCTTC.

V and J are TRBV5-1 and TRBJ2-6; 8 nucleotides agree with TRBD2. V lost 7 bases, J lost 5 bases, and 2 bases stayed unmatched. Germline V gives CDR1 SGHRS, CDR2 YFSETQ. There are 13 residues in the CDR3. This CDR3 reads CASGSGRANVLTF. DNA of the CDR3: TGCGCCAGCGGTAGCGGGAGGGCCAACGTCCTGACTTTC. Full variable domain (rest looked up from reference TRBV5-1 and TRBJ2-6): KAGVTQTPRYLIKTRGQQVTLSCSPISGHRSVSWYQQTPGQGLQFLFEYFSETQRNKGNFPGRFSGRQFSNSRSEMNVSTLELGDSALYLCASGSGRANVLTFGAGSRLTVL.

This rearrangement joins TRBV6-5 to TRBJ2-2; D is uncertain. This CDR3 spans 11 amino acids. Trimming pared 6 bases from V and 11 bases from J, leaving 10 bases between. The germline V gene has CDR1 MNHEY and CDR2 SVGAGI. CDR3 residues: CASRTTDELFF. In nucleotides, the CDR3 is TGTGCCAGCAGGACAACCGATGAGCTGTTTTTT.